The sequence of this T cell receptor beta chain was determined in a study of T-cell reconstitution after alpha-beta-depleted transplantation in children (TCRdb year 2016). The study in broad terms: Using TCR repertoire profiling, the study followed T-cell immune reconstitution in a quantitative way in children after TCRalphabeta/CD19-depleted allogeneic hematopoietic cell transplantation. The study at large found these results: In some patients, high TCRbeta diversity at day 60 was attributed to recipient T cells and intrathymic progenitors that had survived conditioning. Apparently early alphabetaT-cell count recovery about two months after transplant reportedly relied on only several hundred rapidly expanded clones derived from non-depleted graft cells. Hyperexpanded clone frequencies declined over subsequent months; after one year, T-cell counts and TCRbeta diversity were mostly attributed to newly produced T cells.

The protocol used for the library was PCR. Sequenced on an Illumina HiSeq 2500. TCR library preparation used molecular barcoding, with unique molecular identifiers applied to normalize quantification of the TCRbeta repertoire. TCRdb's own reprocessing of the public reads used fastp at Q25 and MiXCR and kept productive beta chains. Rows merge per CDR3 protein into single entries with the most common DNA and genes. The sample data list fewer than 450,000 distinct CDR3 sequences, and 15% to 20% of these were observed just once. The top ten hold about 41% of the sample. In its sample, this clonotype was seen a few times. It lacks a known antigen. Base qualities are missing; no much larger clone stands one base away. From the germline V gene, CDR1 is MNHNS and CDR2 is SASEGT. V is cut back by 5 bases and J by 6 bases, with 10 bases in the junction unmatched. From the cysteine through the phenylalanine, the CDR3 covers 14 amino acids. This entry keeps only the CDR3 DNA: 42 bases, framed from base 1.

This specimen's treatment or condition label, per the study, means: allogeneic hematopoietic cell transplantation with graft depleted of TCRalphabeta T cells and CD19 B cells. Transplant recipients were children who received TCRalphabeta/CD19-depleted allogeneic hematopoietic cell grafts. The sequences come from PBMCs, mostly from graft donor cells, collected 360 days after TCRalphabeta/CD19-depleted stem cell transplant. This receptor was identified in a male patient aged 2 to 9 who had a stem cell transplant for acute lymphoblastic leukemia, so the T cells may come from the graft donor. Recombination linked TRBV6-1 to TRBJ2-7, with 7 bases matching TRBD2. The CDR3 protein sequence reads: CASSLRTSPSEQYF. The nucleotide sequence reads TGTGCCAGCAGTCTTCGGACTAGTCCCAGCGAGCAGTACTTC.